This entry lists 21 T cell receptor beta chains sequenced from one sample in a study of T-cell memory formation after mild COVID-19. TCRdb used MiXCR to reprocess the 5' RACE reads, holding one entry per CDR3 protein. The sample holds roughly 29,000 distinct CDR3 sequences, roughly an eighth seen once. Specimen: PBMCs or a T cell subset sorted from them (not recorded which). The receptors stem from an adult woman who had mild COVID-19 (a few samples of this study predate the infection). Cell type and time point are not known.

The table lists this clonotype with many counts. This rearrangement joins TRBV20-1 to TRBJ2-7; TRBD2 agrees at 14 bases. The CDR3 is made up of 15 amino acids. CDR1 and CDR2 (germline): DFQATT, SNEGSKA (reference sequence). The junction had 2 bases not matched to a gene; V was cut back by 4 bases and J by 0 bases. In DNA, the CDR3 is TGCAGTGCTACGGGACTAGCGGGAGCCTCCTACGAGCAGTACTTC. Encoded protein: CSATGLAGASYEQYF.

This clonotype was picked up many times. This CDR3 reads CSALKTGGYGYTF. The CDR3 bases are TGCAGTGCTCTAAAGACAGGGGGCTATGGCTACACCTTC. This chain uses TRBV20-1 with TRBJ1-2, with TRBD1 matching 9 bases. CDR3 size: 13 residues. Looked up from germline, CDR1 is DFQATT and CDR2 is SNEGSKA (reference sequence). Trimming took 5 bases from V and 4 from J; bases not matched to a gene: 5.

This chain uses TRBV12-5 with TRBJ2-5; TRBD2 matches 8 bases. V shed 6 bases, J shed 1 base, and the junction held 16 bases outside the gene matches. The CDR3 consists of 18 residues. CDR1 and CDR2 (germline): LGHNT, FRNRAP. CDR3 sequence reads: CASGRDRTSGYIQETQYF. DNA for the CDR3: TGTGCTAGTGGCCGCGATCGAACTAGCGGTTACATCCAAGAGACCCAGTACTTC.

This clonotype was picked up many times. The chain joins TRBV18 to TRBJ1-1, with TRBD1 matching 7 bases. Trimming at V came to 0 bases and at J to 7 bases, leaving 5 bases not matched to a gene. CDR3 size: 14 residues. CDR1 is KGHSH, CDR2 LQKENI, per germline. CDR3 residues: CASSPPVQGLEAFF. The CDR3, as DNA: TGTGCCAGCTCACCACCGGTACAGGGGCTTGAAGCTTTCTTT.

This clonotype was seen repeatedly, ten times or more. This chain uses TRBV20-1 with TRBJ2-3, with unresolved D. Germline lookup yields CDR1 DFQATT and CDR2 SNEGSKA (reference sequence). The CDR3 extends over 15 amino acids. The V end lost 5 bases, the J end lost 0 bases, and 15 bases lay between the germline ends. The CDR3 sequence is CSAPSTASSTDTQYF. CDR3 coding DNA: TGCAGTGCTCCTTCAACCGCTTCTAGCACAGATACGCAGTATTTT.

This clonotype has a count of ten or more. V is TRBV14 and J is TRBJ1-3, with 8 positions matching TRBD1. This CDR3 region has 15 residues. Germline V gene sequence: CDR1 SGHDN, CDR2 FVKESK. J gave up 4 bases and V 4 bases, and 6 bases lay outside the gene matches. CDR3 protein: CASSPIGTGGNTIYF. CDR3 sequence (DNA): TGTGCCAGCAGCCCTATTGGGACAGGAGGAAACACCATATATTTT.

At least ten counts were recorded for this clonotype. CDR3 region: CASSLEGSPNYGYTF. The CDR3 DNA reads as TGTGCCAGCAGCTTAGAAGGAAGTCCCAACTATGGCTACACCTTC. The rearrangement uses TRBV11-2 and TRBJ1-2; no clear D. The CDR3 is made up of 15 amino acids. Trimming took 0 bases from V and 2 from J, leaving 10 bases between them. Germline CDR1 and CDR2: SGHAT and FQNNGV.

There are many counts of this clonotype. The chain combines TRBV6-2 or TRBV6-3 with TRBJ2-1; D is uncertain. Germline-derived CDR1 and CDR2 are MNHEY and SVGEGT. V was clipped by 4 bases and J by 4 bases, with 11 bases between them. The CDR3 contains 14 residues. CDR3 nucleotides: TGTGCCAGCAGTTGGGTGGGAAGGTACAATGAGCAGTTCTTC. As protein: CASSWVGRYNEQFF.

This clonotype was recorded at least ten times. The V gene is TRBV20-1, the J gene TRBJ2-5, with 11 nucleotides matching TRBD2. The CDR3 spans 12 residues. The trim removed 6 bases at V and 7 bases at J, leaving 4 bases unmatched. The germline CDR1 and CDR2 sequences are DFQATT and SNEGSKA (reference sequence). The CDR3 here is CSAPGTSGTQYF. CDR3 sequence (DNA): TGCAGTGCACCCGGGACTAGCGGGACCCAGTACTTC.

The CDR3 bases are TGTGCCAGCAGCTTTTCGTGGGAGACCCAGTACTTC. Translation: CASSFSWETQYF. The chain recombines TRBV7-6 with TRBJ2-5; D ambiguous. Trimming shortened V by 3 bases and J by 5 bases, and 7 bases separated the two germline ends. The germline V gene has CDR1 SGHVS and CDR2 FNYEAQ. The CDR3 contains 12 residues.

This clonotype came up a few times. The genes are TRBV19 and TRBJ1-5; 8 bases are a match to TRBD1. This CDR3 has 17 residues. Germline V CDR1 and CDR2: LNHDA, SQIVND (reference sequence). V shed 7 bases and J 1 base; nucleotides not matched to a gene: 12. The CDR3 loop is CASMTRDRRVSNQPQHF. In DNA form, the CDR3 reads TGTGCCAGTATGACCCGGGACAGGCGGGTGAGCAATCAGCCCCAGCATTTT.

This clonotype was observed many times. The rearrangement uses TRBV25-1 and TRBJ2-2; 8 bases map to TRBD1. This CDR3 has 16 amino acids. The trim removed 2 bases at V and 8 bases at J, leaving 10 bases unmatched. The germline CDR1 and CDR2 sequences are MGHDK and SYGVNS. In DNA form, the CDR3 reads TGTGCCAGCAGTGAAACCGGGCAGGGGGCGCAGGGGGAGCTGTTTTTT. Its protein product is CASSETGQGAQGELFF. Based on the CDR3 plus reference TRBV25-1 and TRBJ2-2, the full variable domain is EADIYQTPRYLVIGTGKKITLECSQTMGHDKMYWYQQDPGMELHLIHYSYGVNSTEKGDLSSESTVSRIRTEHFPLTLESARPSHTSQYLCASSETGQGAQGELFFGEGSRLTVL.

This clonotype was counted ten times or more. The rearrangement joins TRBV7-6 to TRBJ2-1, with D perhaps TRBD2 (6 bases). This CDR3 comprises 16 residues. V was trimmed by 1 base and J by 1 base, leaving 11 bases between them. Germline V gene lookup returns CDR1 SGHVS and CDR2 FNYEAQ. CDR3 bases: TGTGCCAGCAGCTTAGGAGGTGGGACTTCCTACAATGAGCAGTTCTTC. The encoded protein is CASSLGGGTSYNEQFF.

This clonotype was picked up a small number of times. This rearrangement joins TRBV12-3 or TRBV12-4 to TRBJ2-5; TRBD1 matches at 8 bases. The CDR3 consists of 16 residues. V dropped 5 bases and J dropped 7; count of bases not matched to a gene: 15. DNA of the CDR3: TGTGCCAGCAGTATCGCCAGGGCAGGGGGCGGGTGGACCCAGTACTTC. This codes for CASSIARAGGGWTQYF.

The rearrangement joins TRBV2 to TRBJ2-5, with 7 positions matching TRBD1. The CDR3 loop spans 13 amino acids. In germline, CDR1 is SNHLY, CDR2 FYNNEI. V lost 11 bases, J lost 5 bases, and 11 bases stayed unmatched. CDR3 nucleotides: TGTGCCTCAGCCAGACAGGGCTGGGAGACCCAGTACTTC. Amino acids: CASARQGWETQYF.

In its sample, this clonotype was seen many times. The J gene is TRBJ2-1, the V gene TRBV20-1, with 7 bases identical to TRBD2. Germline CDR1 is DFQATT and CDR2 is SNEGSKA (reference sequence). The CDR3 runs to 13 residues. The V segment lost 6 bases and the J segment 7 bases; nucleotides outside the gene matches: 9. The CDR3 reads CSATGGVTNEQFF. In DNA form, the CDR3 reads TGCAGTGCCACGGGGGGTGTGACTAATGAGCAGTTCTTC.

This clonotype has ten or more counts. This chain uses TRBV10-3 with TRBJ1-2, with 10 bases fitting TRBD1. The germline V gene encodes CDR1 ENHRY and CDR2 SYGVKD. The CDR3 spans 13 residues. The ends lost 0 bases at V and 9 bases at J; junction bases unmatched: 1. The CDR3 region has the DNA TGTGCCATCAGTGAGTCGGGACAGGGGAGCTACACCTTC. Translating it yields CAISESGQGSYTF.

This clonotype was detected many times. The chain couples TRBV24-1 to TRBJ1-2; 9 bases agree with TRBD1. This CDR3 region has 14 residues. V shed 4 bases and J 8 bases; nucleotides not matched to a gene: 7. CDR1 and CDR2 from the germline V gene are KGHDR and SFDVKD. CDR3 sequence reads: CATSEGTGNRGYTF. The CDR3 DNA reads TGTGCCACCAGTGAGGGGACAGGGAATAGAGGCTACACCTTC.

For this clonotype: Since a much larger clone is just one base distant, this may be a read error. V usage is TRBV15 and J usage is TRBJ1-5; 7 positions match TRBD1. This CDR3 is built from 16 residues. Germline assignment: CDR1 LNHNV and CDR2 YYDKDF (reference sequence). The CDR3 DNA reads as TGTGCCACCAGCAGAGAAGGCAGGGGGGTCGGGCAGCACCAGCATTTT. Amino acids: CATSREGRGVGQHQHF.

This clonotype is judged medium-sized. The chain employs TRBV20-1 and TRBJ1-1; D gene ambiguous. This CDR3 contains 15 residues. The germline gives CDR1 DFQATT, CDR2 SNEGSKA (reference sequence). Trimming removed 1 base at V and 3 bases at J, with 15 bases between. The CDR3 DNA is TGCAGTGCTAGAGGCAGGCTTCTAAGCGACACTGAAGCTTTCTTT. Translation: CSARGRLLSDTEAFF.

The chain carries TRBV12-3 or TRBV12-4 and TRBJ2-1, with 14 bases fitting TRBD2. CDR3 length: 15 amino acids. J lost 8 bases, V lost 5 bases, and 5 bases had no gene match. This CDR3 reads CASSPGTSGRDEQFF. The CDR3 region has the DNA TGTGCCAGCAGTCCCGGGACTAGCGGGAGAGATGAGCAGTTCTTC.